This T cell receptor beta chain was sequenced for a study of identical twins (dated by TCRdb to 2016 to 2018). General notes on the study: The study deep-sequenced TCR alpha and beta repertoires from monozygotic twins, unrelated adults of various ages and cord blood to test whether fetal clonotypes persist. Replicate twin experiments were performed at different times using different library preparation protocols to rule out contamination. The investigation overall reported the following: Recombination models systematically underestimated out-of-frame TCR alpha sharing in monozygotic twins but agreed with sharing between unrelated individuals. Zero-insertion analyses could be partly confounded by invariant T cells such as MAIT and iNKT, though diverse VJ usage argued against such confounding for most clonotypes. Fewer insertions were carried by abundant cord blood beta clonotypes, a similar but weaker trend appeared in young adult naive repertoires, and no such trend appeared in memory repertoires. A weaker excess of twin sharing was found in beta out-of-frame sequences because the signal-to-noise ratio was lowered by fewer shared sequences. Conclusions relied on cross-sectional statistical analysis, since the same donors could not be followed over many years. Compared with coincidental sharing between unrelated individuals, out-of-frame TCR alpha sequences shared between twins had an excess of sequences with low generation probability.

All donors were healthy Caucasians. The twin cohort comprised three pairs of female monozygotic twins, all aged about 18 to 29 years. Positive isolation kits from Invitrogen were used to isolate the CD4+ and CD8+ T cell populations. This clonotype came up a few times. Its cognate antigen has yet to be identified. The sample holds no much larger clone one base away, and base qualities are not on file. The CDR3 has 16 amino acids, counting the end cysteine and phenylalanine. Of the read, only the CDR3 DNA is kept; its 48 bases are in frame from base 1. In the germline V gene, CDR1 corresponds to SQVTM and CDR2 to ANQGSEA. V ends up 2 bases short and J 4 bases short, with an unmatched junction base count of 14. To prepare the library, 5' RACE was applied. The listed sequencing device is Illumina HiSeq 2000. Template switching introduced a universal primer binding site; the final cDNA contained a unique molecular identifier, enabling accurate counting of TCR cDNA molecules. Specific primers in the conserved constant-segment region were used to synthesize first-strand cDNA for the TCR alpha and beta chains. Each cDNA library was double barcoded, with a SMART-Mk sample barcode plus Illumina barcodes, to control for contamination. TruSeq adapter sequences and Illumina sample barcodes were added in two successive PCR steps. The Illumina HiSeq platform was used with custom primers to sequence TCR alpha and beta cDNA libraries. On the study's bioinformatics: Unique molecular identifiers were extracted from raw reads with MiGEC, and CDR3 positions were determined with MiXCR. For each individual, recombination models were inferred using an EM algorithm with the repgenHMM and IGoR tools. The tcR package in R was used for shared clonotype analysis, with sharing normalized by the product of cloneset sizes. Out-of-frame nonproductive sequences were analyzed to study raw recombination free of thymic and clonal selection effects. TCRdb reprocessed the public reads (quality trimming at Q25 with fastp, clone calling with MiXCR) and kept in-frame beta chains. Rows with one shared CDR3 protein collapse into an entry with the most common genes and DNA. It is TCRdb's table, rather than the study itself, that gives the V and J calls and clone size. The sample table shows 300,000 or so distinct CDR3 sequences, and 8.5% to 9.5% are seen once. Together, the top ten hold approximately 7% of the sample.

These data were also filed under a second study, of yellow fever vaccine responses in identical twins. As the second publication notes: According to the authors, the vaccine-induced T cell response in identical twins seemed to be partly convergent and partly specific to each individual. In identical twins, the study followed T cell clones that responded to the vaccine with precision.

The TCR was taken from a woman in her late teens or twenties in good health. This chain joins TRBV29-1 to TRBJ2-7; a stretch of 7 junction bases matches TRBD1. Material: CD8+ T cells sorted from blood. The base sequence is TGCAGCGTTGAAATTAGGGGGCCGGACAGGAGTTACGAGCAGTACTTC. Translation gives CSVEIRGPDRSYEQYF.